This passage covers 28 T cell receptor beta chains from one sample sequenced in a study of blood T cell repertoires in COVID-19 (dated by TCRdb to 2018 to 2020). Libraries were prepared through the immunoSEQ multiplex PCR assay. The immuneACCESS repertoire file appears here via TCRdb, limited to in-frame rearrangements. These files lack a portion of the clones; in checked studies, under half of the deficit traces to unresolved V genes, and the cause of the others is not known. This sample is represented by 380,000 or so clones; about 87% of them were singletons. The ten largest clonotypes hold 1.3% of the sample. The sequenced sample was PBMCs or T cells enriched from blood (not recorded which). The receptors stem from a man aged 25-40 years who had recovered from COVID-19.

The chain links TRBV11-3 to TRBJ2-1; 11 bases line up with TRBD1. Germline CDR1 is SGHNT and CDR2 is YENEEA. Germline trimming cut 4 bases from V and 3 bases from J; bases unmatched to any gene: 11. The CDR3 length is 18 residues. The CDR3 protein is CASSSGSAGTGGYNEQFF. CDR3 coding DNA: TGTGCCAGCAGCTCTGGGTCTGCCGGGACAGGGGGCTACAATGAGCAGTTCTTC.

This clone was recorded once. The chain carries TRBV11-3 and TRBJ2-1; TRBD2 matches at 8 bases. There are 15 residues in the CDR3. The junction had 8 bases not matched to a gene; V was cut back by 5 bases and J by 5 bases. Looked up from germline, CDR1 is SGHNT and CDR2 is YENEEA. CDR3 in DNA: TGTGCCAGCAGCCTATACGGGGGGGATGACAATGAGCAGTTCTTC. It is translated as CASSLYGGDDNEQFF.

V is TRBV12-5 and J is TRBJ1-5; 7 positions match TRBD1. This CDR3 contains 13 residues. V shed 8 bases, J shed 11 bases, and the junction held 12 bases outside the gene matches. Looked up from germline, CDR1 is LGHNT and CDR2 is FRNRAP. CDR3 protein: CASSLRGVAAQHF. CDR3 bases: TGTGCTAGTTCCCTCAGGGGGGTTGCGGCCCAGCATTTT.

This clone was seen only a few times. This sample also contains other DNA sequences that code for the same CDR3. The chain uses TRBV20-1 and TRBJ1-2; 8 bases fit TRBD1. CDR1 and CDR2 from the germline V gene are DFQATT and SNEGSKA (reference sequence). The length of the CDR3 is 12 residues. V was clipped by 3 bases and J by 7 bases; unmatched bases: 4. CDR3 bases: TGCAGTGCTAGTGGACAGGGAGGTGGCTACACCTTC. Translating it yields CSASGQGGGYTF.

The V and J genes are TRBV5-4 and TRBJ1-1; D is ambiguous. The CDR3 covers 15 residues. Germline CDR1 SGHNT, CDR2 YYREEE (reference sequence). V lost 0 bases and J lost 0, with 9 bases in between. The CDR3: CASSLEGGMNTEAFF. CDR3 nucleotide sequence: TGTGCCAGCAGCTTGGAGGGAGGGATGAACACTGAAGCTTTCTTT.

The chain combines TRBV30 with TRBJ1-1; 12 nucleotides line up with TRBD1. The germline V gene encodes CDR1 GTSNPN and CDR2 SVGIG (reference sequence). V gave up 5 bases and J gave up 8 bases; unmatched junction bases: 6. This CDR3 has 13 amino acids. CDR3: CAWDPGQGAEAFF. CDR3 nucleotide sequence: TGTGCCTGGGACCCGGGACAGGGGGCCGAAGCTTTCTTT.

The CDR3 loop is CASMPPGLQGRNNEQFF. CDR3 nucleotides: TGTGCCAGCATGCCCCCGGGGCTACAGGGGAGAAACAATGAGCAGTTCTTC. The chain couples TRBV27 to TRBJ2-1, with 7 bases lining up with TRBD1. Germline CDR1 reads MNHEY; CDR2 reads SMNVEV (reference sequence). V lost 7 bases, J lost 5 bases, and 17 bases stayed unmatched. The length of the CDR3 is 17 residues.

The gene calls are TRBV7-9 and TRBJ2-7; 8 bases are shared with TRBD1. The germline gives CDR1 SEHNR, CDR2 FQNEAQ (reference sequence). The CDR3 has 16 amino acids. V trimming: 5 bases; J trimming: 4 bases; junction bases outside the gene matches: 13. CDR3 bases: TGTGCCAGCAGCCCTCCCGGACAGGGACGAGGTTACGAGCAGTACTTC. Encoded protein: CASSPPGQGRGYEQYF. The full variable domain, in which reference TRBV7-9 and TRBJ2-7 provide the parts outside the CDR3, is DTGVSQNPRHKITKRGQNVTFRCDPISEHNRLYWYRQTLGQGPEFLTYFQNEAQLEKSRLLSDRFSAERPKGSFSTLEIQRTEQGDSAMYLCASSPPGQGRGYEQYFGPGTRLTVT.

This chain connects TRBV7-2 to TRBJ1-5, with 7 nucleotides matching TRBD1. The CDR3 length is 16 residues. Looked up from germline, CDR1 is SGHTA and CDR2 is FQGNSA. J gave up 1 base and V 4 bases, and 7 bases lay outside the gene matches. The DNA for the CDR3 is TGTGCCAGCAGCTACTCAGGGGGTTCGAGCAATCAGCCCCAGCATTTT. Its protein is CASSYSGGSSNQPQHF.

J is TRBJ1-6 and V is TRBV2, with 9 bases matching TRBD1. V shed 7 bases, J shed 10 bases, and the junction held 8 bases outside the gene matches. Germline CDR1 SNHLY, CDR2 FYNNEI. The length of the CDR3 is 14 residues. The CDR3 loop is CASKGQGAPSPLHF. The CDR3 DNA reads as TGTGCCAGCAAGGGACAGGGAGCACCCTCACCCCTCCACTTT.

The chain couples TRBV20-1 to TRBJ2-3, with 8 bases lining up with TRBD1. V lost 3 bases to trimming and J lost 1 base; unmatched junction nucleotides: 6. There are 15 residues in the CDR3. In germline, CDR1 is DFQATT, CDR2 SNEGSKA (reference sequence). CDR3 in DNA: TGCAGTGCTAGTTTTTCGGGACAGGGCACAGATACGCAGTATTTT. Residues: CSASFSGQGTDTQYF.

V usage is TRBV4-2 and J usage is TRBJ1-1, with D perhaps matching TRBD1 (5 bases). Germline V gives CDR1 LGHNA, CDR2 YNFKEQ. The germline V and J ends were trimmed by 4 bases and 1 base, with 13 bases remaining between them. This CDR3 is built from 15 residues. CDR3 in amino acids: CASSRLLDTNTEAFF. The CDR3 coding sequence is TGTGCCAGCAGCCGCCTATTGGACACGAACACTGAAGCTTTCTTT.

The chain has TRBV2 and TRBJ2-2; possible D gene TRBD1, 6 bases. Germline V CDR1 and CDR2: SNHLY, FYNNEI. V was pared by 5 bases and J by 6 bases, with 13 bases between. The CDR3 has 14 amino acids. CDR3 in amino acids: CASSQGIPSGELFF. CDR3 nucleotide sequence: TGTGCCAGCAGTCAGGGGATCCCATCCGGGGAGCTGTTTTTT.

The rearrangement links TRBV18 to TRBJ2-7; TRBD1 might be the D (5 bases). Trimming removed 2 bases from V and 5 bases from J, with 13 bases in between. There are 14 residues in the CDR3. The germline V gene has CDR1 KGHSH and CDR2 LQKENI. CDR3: CASSPDLLTDEQYF. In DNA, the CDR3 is TGTGCCAGCTCACCAGATCTCCTGACAGACGAGCAGTACTTC.

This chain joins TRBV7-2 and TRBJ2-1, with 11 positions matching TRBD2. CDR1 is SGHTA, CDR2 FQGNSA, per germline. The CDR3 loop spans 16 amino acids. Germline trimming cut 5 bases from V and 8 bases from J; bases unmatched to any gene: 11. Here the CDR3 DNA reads TGTGCCAGCAGCGGAGCTCGACTAGCGGGGTTAGATGAGCAGTTCTTC. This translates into CASSGARLAGLDEQFF. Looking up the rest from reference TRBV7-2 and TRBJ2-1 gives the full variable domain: GAGVSQSPSNKVTEKGKDVELRCDPISGHTALYWYRQSLGQGLEFLIYFQGNSAPDKSGLPSDRFSAERTGGSVSTLTIQRTQQEDSAVYLCASSGARLAGLDEQFFGPGTRLTVL.

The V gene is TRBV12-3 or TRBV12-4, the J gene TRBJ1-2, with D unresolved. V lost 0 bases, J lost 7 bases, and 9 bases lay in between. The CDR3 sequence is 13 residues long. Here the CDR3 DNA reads TGTGCCAGCAGTTTAGCGCTACGTTTTGGCTACACCTTC. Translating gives CASSLALRFGYTF.

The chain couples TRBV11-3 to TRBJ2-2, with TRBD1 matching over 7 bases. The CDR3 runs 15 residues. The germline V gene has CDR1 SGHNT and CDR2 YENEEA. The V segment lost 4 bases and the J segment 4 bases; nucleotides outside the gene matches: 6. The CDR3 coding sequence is TGTGCCAGCAGCTCGCTAGGGGGCGGCACCGGGGAGCTGTTTTTT. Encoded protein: CASSSLGGGTGELFF.

The CDR3 is CASSHPKGGGITGELFF. Written as DNA, the CDR3 is TGCGCCAGCAGCCACCCTAAGGGCGGGGGCATCACCGGGGAGCTGTTTTTT. The chain recombines TRBV4-1 with TRBJ2-2; maybe TRBD2 (7 bases). This CDR3 comprises 17 residues. CDR1 and CDR2 (germline): MGHRA, YSYEKL. Trimming pared 3 bases from V and 4 bases from J, leaving 18 bases between.

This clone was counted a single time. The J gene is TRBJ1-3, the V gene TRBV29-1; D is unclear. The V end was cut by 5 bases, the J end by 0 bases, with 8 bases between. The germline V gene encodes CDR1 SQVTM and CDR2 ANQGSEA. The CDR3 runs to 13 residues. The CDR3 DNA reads TGCAGCGTTCGAGTGAACTCTGGAAACACCATATATTTT. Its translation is CSVRVNSGNTIYF.

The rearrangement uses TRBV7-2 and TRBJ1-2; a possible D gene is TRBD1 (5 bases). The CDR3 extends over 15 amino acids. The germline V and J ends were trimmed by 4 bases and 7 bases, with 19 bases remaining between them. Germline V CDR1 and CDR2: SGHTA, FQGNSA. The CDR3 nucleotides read TGTGCCAGCAGCTCAGACTTGGCAGGGAGGGCTGGCTACACCTTC. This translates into CASSSDLAGRAGYTF.

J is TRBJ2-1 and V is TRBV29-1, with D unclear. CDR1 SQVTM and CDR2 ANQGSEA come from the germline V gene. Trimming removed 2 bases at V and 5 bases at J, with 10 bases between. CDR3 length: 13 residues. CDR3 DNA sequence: TGCAGCGTTGAACACAGCCTCAACAATGAGCAGTTCTTC. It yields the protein CSVEHSLNNEQFF.

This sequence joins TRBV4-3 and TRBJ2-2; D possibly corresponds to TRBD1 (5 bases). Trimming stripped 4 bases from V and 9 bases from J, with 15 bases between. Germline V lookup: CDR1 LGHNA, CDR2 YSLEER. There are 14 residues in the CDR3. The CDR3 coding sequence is TGCGCCAGCAGCCTAGGACATAATCTCCGGGAGCTGTTTTTT. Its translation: CASSLGHNLRELFF.

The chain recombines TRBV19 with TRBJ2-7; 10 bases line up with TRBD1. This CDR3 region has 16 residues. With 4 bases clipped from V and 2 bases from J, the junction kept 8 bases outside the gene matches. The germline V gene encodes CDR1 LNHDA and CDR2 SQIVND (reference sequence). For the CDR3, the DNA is TGTGCCAGTAGTAAGTCAACCGGGACAGGGGCCTACGAGCAGTACTTC. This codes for CASSKSTGTGAYEQYF.

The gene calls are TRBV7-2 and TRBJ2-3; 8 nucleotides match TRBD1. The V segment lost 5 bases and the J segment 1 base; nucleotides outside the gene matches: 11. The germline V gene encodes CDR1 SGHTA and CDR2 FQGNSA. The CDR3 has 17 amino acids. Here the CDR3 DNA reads TGTGCCAGCAGCCCTCCGGACAGGGTGGAGGGCACAGATACGCAGTATTTT. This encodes CASSPPDRVEGTDTQYF.

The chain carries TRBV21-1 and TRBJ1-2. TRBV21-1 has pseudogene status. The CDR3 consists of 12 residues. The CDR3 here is CASIRAGDGYTF. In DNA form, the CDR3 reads TGTGCCAGCATTAGGGCGGGAGACGGCTACACCTTC.

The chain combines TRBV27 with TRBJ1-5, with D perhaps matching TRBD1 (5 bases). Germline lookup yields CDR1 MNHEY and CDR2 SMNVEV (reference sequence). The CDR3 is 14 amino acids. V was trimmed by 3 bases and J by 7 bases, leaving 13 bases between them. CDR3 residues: CASSFAGLDQPQHF. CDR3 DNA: TGTGCCAGCAGTTTTGCAGGGTTGGACCAGCCCCAGCATTTT.

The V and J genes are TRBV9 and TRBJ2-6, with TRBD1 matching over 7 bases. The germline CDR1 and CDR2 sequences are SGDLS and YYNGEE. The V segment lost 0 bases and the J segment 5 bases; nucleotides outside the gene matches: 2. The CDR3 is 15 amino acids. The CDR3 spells CASSVEGGWANVLTF. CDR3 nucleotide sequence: TGTGCCAGCAGCGTAGAAGGGGGCTGGGCCAACGTCCTGACTTTC.

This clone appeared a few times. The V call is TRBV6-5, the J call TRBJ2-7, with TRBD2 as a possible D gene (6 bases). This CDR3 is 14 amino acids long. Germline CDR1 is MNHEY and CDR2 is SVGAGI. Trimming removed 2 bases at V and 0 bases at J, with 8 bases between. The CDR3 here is CASSYDGSSYEQYF. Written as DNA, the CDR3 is TGTGCCAGCAGTTACGACGGGAGCTCCTACGAGCAGTACTTC.